These 3 T cell receptor beta chains were sequenced from one sample in a study of blood T cells in healthy people across ages (dated by TCRdb to 2014 to 2015). The library was produced with 5' RACE. Sequencing instrument: Illumina HiSeq 2500. A second roughly 6 to 11 cycle PCR used a sample-barcoded 5' primer and a J-beta primer mix. TCRdb took the public reads, trimmed them with fastp at Q25, ran MiXCR for clone calling and kept in-frame beta chains. CDR3 protein duplicates are merged, each entry listing the most common genes and DNA. Within this sample are 800,000 to 950,000 distinct CDR3 sequences, with roughly 28% of them counted one time only. 10% of the sample comes from the top ten. The sample was also linked to a second study, of T cells of mothers and their children.

Sample: blood. These receptors originate from a middle-aged woman in good health.

In this sample, this clonotype turned up a few times. The J gene is TRBJ1-1, the V gene TRBV6-6; D remains ambiguous. CDR3 length equals 13 residues. Germline CDR1 MNHNY, CDR2 SVGAGI (reference sequence). Trimming removed 0 bases at V and 4 bases at J, with 6 bases between. CDR3 DNA sequence: TGTGCCAGCAGTTACTCTCCGGCCACTGAAGCTTTCTTT. Protein product: CASSYSPATEAFF.

This clonotype was observed a handful of times. The rearrangement uses TRBV5-1 and TRBJ2-1; TRBD1 matches 9 bases. The CDR3 is made up of 19 amino acids. Losses at the gene ends were 2 bases for V and 0 bases for J; bases not matched to a gene: 12. Germline-derived CDR1 and CDR2 are SGHRS and YFSETQ. The CDR3 protein is CASSLDRDRVSSSYNEQFF. The CDR3 bases are TGCGCCAGCAGCTTAGACCGGGACAGGGTTTCGAGCTCCTACAATGAGCAGTTCTTC.

This clonotype was seen more than once but under ten times. In DNA form, the CDR3 reads TGCAGTGCTAGACCTAGGACAGGGTTTCGTCAAGAGACCCAGTACTTC. Translating gives CSARPRTGFRQETQYF. The J gene is TRBJ2-5, the V gene TRBV20-1; 8 bases line up with TRBD1. With 2 bases clipped from V and 2 bases from J, the junction kept 10 bases outside the gene matches. Germline V CDR1 and CDR2: DFQATT, SNEGSKA (reference sequence). The CDR3 spans 16 residues.